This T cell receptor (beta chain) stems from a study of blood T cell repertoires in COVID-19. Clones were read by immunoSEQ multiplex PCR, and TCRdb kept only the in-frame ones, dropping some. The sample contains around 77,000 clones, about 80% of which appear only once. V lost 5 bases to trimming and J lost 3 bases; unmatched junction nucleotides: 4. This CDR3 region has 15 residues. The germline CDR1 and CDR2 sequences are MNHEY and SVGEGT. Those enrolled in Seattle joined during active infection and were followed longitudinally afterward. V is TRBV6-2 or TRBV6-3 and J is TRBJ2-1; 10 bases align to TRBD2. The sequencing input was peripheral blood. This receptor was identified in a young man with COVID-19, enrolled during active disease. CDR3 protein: CASSSGTSDYNEQFF. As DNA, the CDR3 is TGTGCCAGCAGTAGCGGGACTAGCGACTACAATGAGCAGTTCTTC.